The rows below give T cell receptor beta chains drawn from one sample of a study of vaccination and CD4 T cells after COVID-19. Their target antigens are unknown. TCRdb re-called the PCR reads through MiXCR, storing one row per CDR3 protein. The sample lists around 14,000 distinct CDR3 sequences, roughly 58% occurring once. The sequenced sample consisted of CD4+ T cells from blood, cultured in vitro. These receptors all come from a human donor who had recovered from COVID-19. The CDR3 runs from the conserved cysteine through the conserved F or W. D genes are given only for firm matches. Clone size is not always given. Where it is, it says once, few, many or a class for expanded clones.

V gene: TRBV10-1
D gene: TRBD2
J gene: TRBJ2-1
clone size: NA
CDR3 protein: CASSEIKRGGMEEQFF
CDR3 DNA: TGCGCCAGCAGTGAAATCAAGCGGGGGGGAATGGAGGAGCAGTTCTTC

V gene: TRBV7-8
D gene: NA
J gene: TRBJ1-3
clone size: once
CDR3 protein: CASSLGSGNTIYF
CDR3 DNA: TGTGCCAGCAGCTTAGGATCTGGAAACACCATATATTTT

V gene: TRBV6-1
D gene: TRBD1
J gene: TRBJ1-2
clone size: NA
CDR3 protein: CASSHPKDRGLNYGYTF
CDR3 DNA: TGTGCCAGCAGTCATCCCAAAGACAGGGGACTCAACTATGGCTACACCTTC

V gene: TRBV6-2/TRBV6-3
D gene: NA
J gene: TRBJ1-2
clone size: NA
CDR3 protein: CASKERGGYTF
CDR3 DNA: TGTGCCAGCAAGGAAAGGGGTGGCTACACCTTC

V gene: TRBV20-1
D gene: NA
J gene: TRBJ2-5
clone size: NA
CDR3 protein: CSASIGGRAEVTQYF
CDR3 DNA: TGCAGTGCTAGTATCGGGGGACGGGCCGAGGTGACCCAGTACTTC

V gene: TRBV10-1
D gene: TRBD2
J gene: TRBJ2-7
clone size: NA
CDR3 protein: CASSESLAGVHEQYF
CDR3 DNA: TGCGCCAGCAGTGAATCTCTAGCGGGAGTCCACGAGCAGTACTTC

V gene: TRBV7-7
D gene: NA
J gene: TRBJ2-5
clone size: NA
CDR3 protein: CASSHPGGQETQYF
CDR3 DNA: TGTGCTAGCAGCCACCCTGGAGGACAAGAGACCCAGTACTTC

V gene: TRBV7-2
D gene: TRBD2
J gene: TRBJ2-3
clone size: NA
CDR3 protein: CASSFYSGDDADTQYF
CDR3 DNA: TGTGCCAGCAGCTTCTATAGCGGGGATGATGCAGATACGCAGTATTTT

V gene: TRBV12-3/TRBV12-4
D gene: NA
J gene: TRBJ2-3
clone size: NA
CDR3 protein: CASSRDTADTQYF
CDR3 DNA: TGTGCCAGCAGTAGGGACACCGCAGATACGCAGTATTTT

V gene: TRBV21-1
D gene: NA
J gene: TRBJ2-2
clone size: few
CDR3 protein: CASSKAVTGSNTGELFF
CDR3 DNA: TGTGCCAGCAGCAAAGCCGTGACGGGGTCAAACACCGGGGAGCTGTTTTTT

V gene: TRBV19
D gene: TRBD1
J gene: TRBJ1-5
clone size: once
CDR3 protein: CASRLSGGSNQPQHF
CDR3 DNA: TGTGCCAGTAGACTCTCAGGGGGTAGCAATCAGCCCCAGCATTTT

V gene: TRBV20-1
D gene: TRBD2
J gene: TRBJ2-3
clone size: NA
CDR3 protein: CSARGGLAGVMTDTQYF
CDR3 DNA: TGCAGTGCTAGAGGGGGACTAGCGGGAGTAATGACAGATACGCAGTATTTT

V gene: TRBV6-1
D gene: NA
J gene: TRBJ2-3
clone size: few
CDR3 protein: CASTPRGSADTQYF
CDR3 DNA: TGTGCCAGCACCCCCCGGGGGTCGGCAGATACGCAGTATTTT

V gene: TRBV2
D gene: NA
J gene: TRBJ1-1
clone size: few
CDR3 protein: CASKGVLKGGHTEAFF
CDR3 DNA: TGTGCCAGCAAGGGCGTCTTAAAGGGTGGTCACACTGAAGCTTTCTTT

V gene: TRBV6-2/TRBV6-3
D gene: NA
J gene: TRBJ2-6
clone size: NA
CDR3 protein: CASRNGEFSGANVLTF
CDR3 DNA: TGTGCCAGCAGAAACGGAGAGTTCTCTGGGGCCAACGTCCTGACTTTC

V gene: TRBV2
D gene: TRBD1
J gene: TRBJ2-2
clone size: NA
CDR3 protein: CASRGTGARTGELFF
CDR3 DNA: TGTGCCAGCAGGGGGACAGGGGCGAGAACCGGGGAGCTGTTTTTT

V gene: TRBV20-1
D gene: NA
J gene: TRBJ1-1
clone size: NA
CDR3 protein: CSARAQGMNTEAFF
CDR3 DNA: TGCAGTGCTAGAGCTCAGGGAATGAACACTGAAGCTTTCTTT

V gene: TRBV2
D gene: NA
J gene: TRBJ1-2
clone size: NA
CDR3 protein: CASSAALNYGYTF
CDR3 DNA: TGTGCCAGCAGTGCAGCCCTGAACTATGGCTACACCTTC

V gene: TRBV5-1
D gene: NA
J gene: TRBJ2-5
clone size: few
CDR3 protein: CASSKNPSGQETQYF
CDR3 DNA: TGCGCCAGCAGCAAGAACCCCAGTGGTCAAGAGACCCAGTACTTC

V gene: TRBV19
D gene: TRBD1
J gene: TRBJ2-7
clone size: NA
CDR3 protein: CASSIVPGQGASGREQYF
CDR3 DNA: TGTGCCAGTAGTATAGTCCCGGGACAGGGGGCCAGCGGTCGCGAGCAGTACTTC

V gene: TRBV2
D gene: NA
J gene: TRBJ1-2
clone size: once
CDR3 protein: CASSEDQGRRGNYGYTF
CDR3 DNA: TGTGCCAGCAGTGAAGATCAGGGACGAAGAGGAAACTATGGCTACACCTTC

V gene: TRBV10-3
D gene: NA
J gene: TRBJ2-5
clone size: NA
CDR3 protein: CAISEGSQKETQYF
CDR3 DNA: TGTGCCATCAGTGAGGGGAGCCAAAAAGAGACCCAGTACTTC

V gene: TRBV28
D gene: NA
J gene: TRBJ1-5
clone size: NA
CDR3 protein: CASSFVGGQPQHF
CDR3 DNA: TGTGCCAGCAGTTTTGTGGGGGGTCAGCCCCAGCATTTT

V gene: TRBV6-1
D gene: NA
J gene: TRBJ2-5
clone size: few
CDR3 protein: CASTWDRAAGETQYF
CDR3 DNA: TGTGCCAGCACCTGGGACCGAGCGGCCGGAGAGACCCAGTACTTC

V gene: TRBV15
D gene: NA
J gene: TRBJ1-1
clone size: NA
CDR3 protein: CATLDGGLTEAFF
CDR3 DNA: TGTGCCACCCTAGATGGGGGTCTGACTGAAGCTTTCTTT

V gene: TRBV19
D gene: NA
J gene: TRBJ1-5
clone size: few
CDR3 protein: CASSIRGSGSGNQPQHF
CDR3 DNA: TGTGCCAGTAGTATAAGGGGGTCGGGCTCGGGCAATCAGCCCCAGCATTTT

V gene: TRBV5-1
D gene: NA
J gene: TRBJ2-5
clone size: NA
CDR3 protein: CASSLLVAGRETQYF
CDR3 DNA: TGCGCCAGCAGCTTACTTGTTGCCGGGAGAGAGACCCAGTACTTC

V gene: TRBV24-1
D gene: TRBD1
J gene: TRBJ2-2
clone size: NA
CDR3 protein: CATSGGQGGNTGELFF
CDR3 DNA: TGTGCCACCAGTGGGGGACAGGGTGGGAACACCGGGGAGCTGTTTTTT

V gene: TRBV20-1
D gene: TRBD2
J gene: TRBJ2-5
clone size: NA
CDR3 protein: CSATRRRGLAGGKETQYF
CDR3 DNA: TGCAGTGCTACCCGGAGGCGAGGACTAGCGGGAGGAAAAGAGACCCAGTACTTC

V gene: TRBV19
D gene: NA
J gene: TRBJ1-6
clone size: NA
CDR3 protein: CASSHRGTGNSPLHF
CDR3 DNA: TGTGCCAGTAGTCACCGGGGGACGGGGAATTCACCCCTCCACTTT

V gene: TRBV19
D gene: NA
J gene: TRBJ1-6
clone size: NA
CDR3 protein: CARGDATYHNSPLHF
CDR3 DNA: TGTGCCAGAGGGGACGCTACGTACCATAATTCACCCCTCCACTTT

V gene: TRBV20-1
D gene: TRBD1
J gene: TRBJ2-2
clone size: NA
CDR3 protein: CSASPPGQGILAGELFF
CDR3 DNA: TGCAGTGCCTCACCTCCGGGACAGGGTATATTGGCCGGGGAGCTGTTTTTT

V gene: TRBV20-1
D gene: NA
J gene: TRBJ2-2
clone size: NA
CDR3 protein: CSASRAENTGELFF
CDR3 DNA: TGCAGTGCTAGTAGGGCCGAGAACACCGGGGAGCTGTTTTTT

V gene: TRBV20-1
D gene: TRBD1
J gene: TRBJ1-4
clone size: NA
CDR3 protein: CSARGTRTGGVWDEKLFF
CDR3 DNA: TGCAGTGCTAGAGGCACACGGACAGGGGGAGTCTGGGATGAAAAACTGTTTTTT

V gene: TRBV7-9
D gene: TRBD1
J gene: TRBJ2-3
clone size: NA
CDR3 protein: CASSPRDRGTDTQYF
CDR3 DNA: TGTGCCAGCAGCCCGCGAGACAGGGGCACAGATACGCAGTATTTT

V gene: TRBV20-1
D gene: TRBD2
J gene: TRBJ2-3
clone size: NA
CDR3 protein: CSARDPAGGPSTDTQYF
CDR3 DNA: TGCAGTGCTAGAGATCCCGCGGGGGGGCCTAGCACAGATACGCAGTATTTT

V gene: TRBV24-1
D gene: NA
J gene: TRBJ1-5
clone size: once
CDR3 protein: CATSEGGFNQPQHF
CDR3 DNA: TGTGCCACCAGTGAAGGAGGGTTCAATCAGCCCCAGCATTTT

V gene: TRBV18
D gene: NA
J gene: TRBJ2-7
clone size: NA
CDR3 protein: CASSPGGPYEQYF
CDR3 DNA: TGTGCCAGCTCACCGGGGGGGCCTTACGAGCAGTACTTC

V gene: TRBV7-9
D gene: NA
J gene: TRBJ1-2
clone size: NA
CDR3 protein: CASSRDKGGYTF
CDR3 DNA: TGTGCCAGCAGCAGGGACAAAGGTGGCTACACCTTC

V gene: TRBV27
D gene: NA
J gene: TRBJ2-5
clone size: NA
CDR3 protein: CASSCGEETQYF
CDR3 DNA: TGTGCCAGCAGTTGTGGGGAAGAGACCCAGTACTTC

V gene: TRBV24-1
D gene: NA
J gene: TRBJ2-3
clone size: NA
CDR3 protein: CATSATAGAPAEDTQYF
CDR3 DNA: TGTGCCACCAGTGCAACCGCCGGAGCACCAGCGGAGGATACGCAGTATTTT

V gene: TRBV10-1
D gene: NA
J gene: TRBJ2-3
clone size: NA
CDR3 protein: CASSGRRSPSGTQYF
CDR3 DNA: TGCGCCAGCAGTGGTAGACGGAGCCCTTCGGGAACGCAGTATTTT

V gene: TRBV20-1
D gene: NA
J gene: TRBJ2-3
clone size: NA
CDR3 protein: CSARGPDTQYF
CDR3 DNA: TGCAGTGCTAGGGGGCCAGATACGCAGTATTTT

V gene: TRBV20-1
D gene: NA
J gene: TRBJ2-7
clone size: NA
CDR3 protein: CSAADRFSYEQYF
CDR3 DNA: TGCAGTGCTGCCGACAGGTTTTCCTACGAGCAGTACTTC

V gene: TRBV10-3
D gene: TRBD2
J gene: TRBJ2-3
clone size: NA
CDR3 protein: CATHRGLAGGTDTQDF
CDR3 DNA: TGTGCCACCCACCGCGGACTAGCGGGGGGCACAGATACGCAGGATTTT

V gene: TRBV5-1
D gene: NA
J gene: TRBJ2-3
clone size: few
CDR3 protein: CASSPRTGTDTQYF
CDR3 DNA: TGCGCCAGCAGCCCCCGGACTGGGACAGATACGCAGTATTTT

V gene: TRBV11-2
D gene: TRBD2
J gene: TRBJ2-2
clone size: NA
CDR3 protein: CASSLRGVPNTGELFF
CDR3 DNA: TGTGCCAGCAGCTTACGGGGGGTACCGAACACCGGGGAGCTGTTTTTT

V gene: TRBV7-2
D gene: NA
J gene: TRBJ2-3
clone size: few
CDR3 protein: CASSLVRRTTDTQYF
CDR3 DNA: TGTGCCAGCAGCTTAGTCCGTCGGACCACAGATACGCAGTATTTT

V gene: TRBV5-1
D gene: TRBD1
J gene: TRBJ1-1
clone size: NA
CDR3 protein: CASSPGGRMNTEAFF
CDR3 DNA: TGCGCCAGCAGCCCAGGGGGGCGGATGAACACTGAAGCTTTCTTT

V gene: TRBV27
D gene: NA
J gene: TRBJ2-3
clone size: few
CDR3 protein: CASSLSGDTQYF
CDR3 DNA: TGTGCCAGCAGTTTATCTGGAGATACGCAGTATTTT

V gene: TRBV28
D gene: NA
J gene: TRBJ1-6
clone size: NA
CDR3 protein: CASGAQDSPLHF
CDR3 DNA: TGTGCCAGCGGGGCGCAGGATTCACCCCTCCACTTT

V gene: TRBV20-1
D gene: NA
J gene: TRBJ1-5
clone size: NA
CDR3 protein: CSASSGSSNQPQHF
CDR3 DNA: TGCAGTGCTAGTTCGGGGTCTAGCAATCAGCCCCAGCATTTT

V gene: TRBV11-3
D gene: NA
J gene: TRBJ1-5
clone size: few
CDR3 protein: CASSTDSQPQHF
CDR3 DNA: TGTGCCAGCAGCACGGACAGTCAGCCCCAGCATTTT

V gene: TRBV5-5
D gene: NA
J gene: TRBJ1-6
clone size: once
CDR3 protein: CASSWEVLGQRNSPLHF
CDR3 DNA: TGTGCCAGCAGCTGGGAGGTCCTAGGACAGAGGAATTCACCCCTCCACTTT